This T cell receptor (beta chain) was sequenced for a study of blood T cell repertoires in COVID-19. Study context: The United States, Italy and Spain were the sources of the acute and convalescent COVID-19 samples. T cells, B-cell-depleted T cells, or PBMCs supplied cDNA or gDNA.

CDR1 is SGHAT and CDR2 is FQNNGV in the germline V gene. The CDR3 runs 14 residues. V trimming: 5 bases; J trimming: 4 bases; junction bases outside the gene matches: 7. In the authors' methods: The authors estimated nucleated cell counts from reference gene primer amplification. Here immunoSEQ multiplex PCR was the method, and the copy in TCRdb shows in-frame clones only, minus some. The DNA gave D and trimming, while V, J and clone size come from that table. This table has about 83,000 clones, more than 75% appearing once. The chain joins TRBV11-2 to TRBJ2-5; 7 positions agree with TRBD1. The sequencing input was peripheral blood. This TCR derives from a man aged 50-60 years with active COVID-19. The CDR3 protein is CASSRLTGVETQYF. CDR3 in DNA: TGTGCCAGCAGCCGCCTTACAGGGGTAGAGACCCAGTACTTC.